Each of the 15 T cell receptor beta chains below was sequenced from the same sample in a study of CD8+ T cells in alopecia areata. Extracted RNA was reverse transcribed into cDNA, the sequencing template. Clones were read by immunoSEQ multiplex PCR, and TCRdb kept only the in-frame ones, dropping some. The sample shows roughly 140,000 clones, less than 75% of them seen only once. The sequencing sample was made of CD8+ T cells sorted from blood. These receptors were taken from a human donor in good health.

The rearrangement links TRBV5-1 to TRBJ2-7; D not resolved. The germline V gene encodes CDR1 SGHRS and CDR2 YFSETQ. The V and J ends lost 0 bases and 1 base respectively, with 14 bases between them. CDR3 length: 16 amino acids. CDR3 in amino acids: CASSLVIRSNSYEQYF. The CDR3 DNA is TGCGCCAGCAGCTTGGTGATCAGGTCCAATTCCTACGAGCAGTACTTC.

In DNA, the CDR3 is TGTGCCAGCAGCTTGCGGACAGGAGGCTACGAGCAGTACTTC. Its protein product is CASSLRTGGYEQYF. This chain links TRBV11-2 with TRBJ2-7; 7 positions agree with TRBD1. CDR1 is SGHAT and CDR2 is FQNNGV in the germline V gene. V dropped 3 bases and J dropped 3; count of bases not matched to a gene: 5. The length of the CDR3 is 14 residues.

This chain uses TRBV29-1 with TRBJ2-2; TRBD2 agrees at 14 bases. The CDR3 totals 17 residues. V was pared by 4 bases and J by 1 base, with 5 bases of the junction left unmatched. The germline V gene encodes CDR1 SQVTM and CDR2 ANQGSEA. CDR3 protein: CSVVATSGRVNTGELFF. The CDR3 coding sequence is TGCAGCGTTGTAGCGACTAGCGGGAGGGTGAACACCGGGGAGCTGTTTTTT.

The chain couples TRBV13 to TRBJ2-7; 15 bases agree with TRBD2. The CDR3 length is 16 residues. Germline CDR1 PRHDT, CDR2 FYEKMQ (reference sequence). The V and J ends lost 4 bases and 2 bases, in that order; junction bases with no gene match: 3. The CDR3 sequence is CASSYGLAGGTYEQYF. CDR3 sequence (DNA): TGTGCCAGCAGCTACGGACTAGCGGGAGGGACCTACGAGCAGTACTTC.

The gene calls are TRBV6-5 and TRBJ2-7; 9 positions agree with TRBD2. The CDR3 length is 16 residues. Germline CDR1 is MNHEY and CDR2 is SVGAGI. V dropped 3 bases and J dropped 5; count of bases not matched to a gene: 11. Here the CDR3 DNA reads TGTGCCAGCAGTTATAAATCAGGGTTAGCGGGAGACGAGCAGTACTTC. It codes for CASSYKSGLAGDEQYF.

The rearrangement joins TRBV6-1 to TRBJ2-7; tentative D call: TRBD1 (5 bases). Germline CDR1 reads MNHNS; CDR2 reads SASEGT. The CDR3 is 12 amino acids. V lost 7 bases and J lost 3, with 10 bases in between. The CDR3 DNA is TGTGCCAGCAAGGGGCGATACTACGAGCAGTACTTC. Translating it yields CASKGRYYEQYF.

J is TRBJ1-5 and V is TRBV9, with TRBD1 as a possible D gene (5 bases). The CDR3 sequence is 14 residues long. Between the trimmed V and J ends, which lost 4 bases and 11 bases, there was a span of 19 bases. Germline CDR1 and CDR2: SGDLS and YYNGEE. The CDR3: CASSPGTVGEAQHF. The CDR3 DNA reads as TGTGCCAGCAGCCCAGGGACCGTGGGAGAGGCCCAGCATTTT. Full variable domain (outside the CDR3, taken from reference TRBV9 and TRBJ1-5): DSGVTQTPKHLITATGQRVTLRCSPRSGDLSVYWYQQSLDQGLQFLIQYYNGEERAKGNILERFSAQQFPDLHSELNLSSLELGDSALYFCASSPGTVGEAQHFGDGTRLSIL.

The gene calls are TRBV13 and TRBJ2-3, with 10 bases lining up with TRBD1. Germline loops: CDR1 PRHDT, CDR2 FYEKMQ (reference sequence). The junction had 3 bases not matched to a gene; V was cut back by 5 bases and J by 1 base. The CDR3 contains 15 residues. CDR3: CASSGQGGGTDTQYF. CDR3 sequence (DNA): TGTGCCAGCAGCGGACAGGGGGGAGGCACAGATACGCAGTATTTT.

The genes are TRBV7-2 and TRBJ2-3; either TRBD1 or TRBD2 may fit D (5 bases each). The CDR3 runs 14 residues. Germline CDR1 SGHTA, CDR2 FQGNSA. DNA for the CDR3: TGTGCAACCTCCAGGCAGGGACCCACAGATACGCAGTATTTT. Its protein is CATSRQGPTDTQYF.

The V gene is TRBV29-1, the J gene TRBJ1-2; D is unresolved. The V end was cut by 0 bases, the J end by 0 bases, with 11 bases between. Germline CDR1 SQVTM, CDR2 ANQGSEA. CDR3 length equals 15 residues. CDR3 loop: CSVEDLTEPNYGYTF. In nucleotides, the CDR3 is TGCAGCGTTGAAGACCTCACAGAGCCTAACTATGGCTACACCTTC.

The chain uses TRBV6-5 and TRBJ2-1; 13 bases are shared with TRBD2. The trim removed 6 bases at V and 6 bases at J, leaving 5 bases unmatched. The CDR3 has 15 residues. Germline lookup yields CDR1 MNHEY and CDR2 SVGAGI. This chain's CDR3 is CASSLGTSGANEQFF. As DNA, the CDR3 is TGTGCCAGCAGCCTCGGGACTAGCGGGGCCAATGAGCAGTTCTTC.

The CDR3 sequence: CASSYASGIGELFF. The DNA for the CDR3 is TGTGCCAGCAGTTACGCTAGCGGGATCGGGGAGCTGTTTTTT. The chain combines TRBV6-5 with TRBJ2-2; 9 bases are shared with TRBD2. The germline gives CDR1 MNHEY, CDR2 SVGAGI. Trimming at V came to 2 bases and at J to 7 bases, leaving 2 bases not matched to a gene. The CDR3 is 14 amino acids.

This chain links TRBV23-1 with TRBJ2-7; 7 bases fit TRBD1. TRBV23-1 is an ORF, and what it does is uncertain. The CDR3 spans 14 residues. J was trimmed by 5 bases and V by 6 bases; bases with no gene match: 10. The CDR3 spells CASSPGQRQHEQYF. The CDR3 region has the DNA TGCGCCAGCAGCCCGGGACAGCGGCAGCACGAGCAGTACTTC.

The DNA of the CDR3 is TGTGCCAGCAGTTTTCAACCTAACTATGGCTACACCTTC. Its translation: CASSFQPNYGYTF. This chain links TRBV27 with TRBJ1-2; D remains ambiguous. This CDR3 comprises 13 residues. CDR1 and CDR2 from the germline V gene are MNHEY and SMNVEV (reference sequence). Deletions cut 3 bases from V and 0 bases from J, with 5 bases between.

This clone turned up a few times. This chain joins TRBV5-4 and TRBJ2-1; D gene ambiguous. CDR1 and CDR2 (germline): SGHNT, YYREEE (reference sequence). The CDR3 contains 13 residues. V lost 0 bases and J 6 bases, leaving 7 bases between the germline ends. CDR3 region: CASSLGFGNEQFF. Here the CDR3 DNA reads TGTGCCAGCAGCTTGGGGTTCGGCAATGAGCAGTTCTTC.